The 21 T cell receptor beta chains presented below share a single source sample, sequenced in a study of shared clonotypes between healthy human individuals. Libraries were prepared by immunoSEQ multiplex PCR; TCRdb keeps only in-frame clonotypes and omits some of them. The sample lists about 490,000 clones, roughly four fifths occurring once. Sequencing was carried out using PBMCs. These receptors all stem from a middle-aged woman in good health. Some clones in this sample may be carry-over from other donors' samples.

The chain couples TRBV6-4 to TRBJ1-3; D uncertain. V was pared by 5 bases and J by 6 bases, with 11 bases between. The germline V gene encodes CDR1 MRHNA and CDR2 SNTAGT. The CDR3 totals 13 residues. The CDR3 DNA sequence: TGTGCCAGCAGTTGGGTGCAGGAAAACACCATATATTTT. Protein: CASSWVQENTIYF.

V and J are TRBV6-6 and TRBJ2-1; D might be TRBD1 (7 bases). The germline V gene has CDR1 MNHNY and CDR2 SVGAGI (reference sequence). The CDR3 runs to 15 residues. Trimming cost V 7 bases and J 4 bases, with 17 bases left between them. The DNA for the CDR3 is TGTGCCAGCAACCCAGGGGGGACAAATTACAATGAGCAGTTCTTC. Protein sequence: CASNPGGTNYNEQFF.

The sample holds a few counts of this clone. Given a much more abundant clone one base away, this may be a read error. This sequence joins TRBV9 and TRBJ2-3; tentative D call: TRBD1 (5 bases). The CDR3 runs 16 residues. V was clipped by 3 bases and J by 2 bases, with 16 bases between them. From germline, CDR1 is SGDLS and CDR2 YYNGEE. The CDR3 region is CASSETRQSHTDTQYF. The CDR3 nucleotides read TGTGCCAGCAGCGAGACCAGACAGAGCCACACAGATACGCAGTATTTT.

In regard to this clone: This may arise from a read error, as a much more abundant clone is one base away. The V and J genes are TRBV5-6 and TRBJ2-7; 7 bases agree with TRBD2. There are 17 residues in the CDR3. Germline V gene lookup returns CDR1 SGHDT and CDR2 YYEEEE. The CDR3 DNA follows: TGTGCCAGCAGCGCCTGGCAATTGCGGGAGCCGGAGGACGAGCGGTACTTC. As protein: CASSAWQLREPEDERYF.

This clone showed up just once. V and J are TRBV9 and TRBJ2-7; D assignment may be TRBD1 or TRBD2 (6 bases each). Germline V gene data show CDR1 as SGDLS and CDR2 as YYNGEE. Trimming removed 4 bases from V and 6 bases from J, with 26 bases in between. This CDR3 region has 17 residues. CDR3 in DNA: TGTGCCAGCAGCTCCGGTAGGGGGGTCGCAGGGTCCGCCGAGCAGTACTTC. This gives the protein CASSSGRGVAGSAEQYF. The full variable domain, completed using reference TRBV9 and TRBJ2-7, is DSGVTQTPKHLITATGQRVTLRCSPRSGDLSVYWYQQSLDQGLQFLIQYYNGEERAKGNILERFSAQQFPDLHSELNLSSLELGDSALYFCASSSGRGVAGSAEQYFGPGTRLTVT.

The CDR3 loop is CASTLAGMYNEQFF. In DNA form, the CDR3 reads TGCGCCAGCACCCTAGCGGGGATGTACAATGAGCAGTTCTTC. The chain is built from TRBV10-2 and TRBJ2-1; 9 bases map to TRBD2. The CDR3 length is 14 residues. The ends lost 7 bases at V and 4 bases at J; junction bases unmatched: 5. Germline V gene sequence: CDR1 WSHSY, CDR2 SAAADI.

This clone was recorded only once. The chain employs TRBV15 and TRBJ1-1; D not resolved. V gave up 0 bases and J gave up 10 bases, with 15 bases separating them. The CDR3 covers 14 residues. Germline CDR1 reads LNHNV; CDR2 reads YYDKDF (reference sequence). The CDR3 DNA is TGTGCCACCAGCAGAGATCCCCGCCCAGGTAGAGCTTTCTTT. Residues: CATSRDPRPGRAFF.

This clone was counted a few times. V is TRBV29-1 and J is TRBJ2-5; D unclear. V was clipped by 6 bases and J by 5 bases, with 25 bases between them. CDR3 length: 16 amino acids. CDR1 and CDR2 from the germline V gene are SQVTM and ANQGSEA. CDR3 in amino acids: CSVGRGFDTGRETQYF. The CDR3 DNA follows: TGCAGCGTCGGAAGAGGCTTCGACACTGGGCGGGAGACCCAGTACTTC.

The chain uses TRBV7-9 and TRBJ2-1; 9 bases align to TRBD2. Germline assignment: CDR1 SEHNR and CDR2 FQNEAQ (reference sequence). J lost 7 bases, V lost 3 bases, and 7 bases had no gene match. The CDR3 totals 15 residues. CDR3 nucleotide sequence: TGTGCCAGCAGCTTCGTTAGCGGGAGTAAGAATGAGCAGTTCTTC. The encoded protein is CASSFVSGSKNEQFF.

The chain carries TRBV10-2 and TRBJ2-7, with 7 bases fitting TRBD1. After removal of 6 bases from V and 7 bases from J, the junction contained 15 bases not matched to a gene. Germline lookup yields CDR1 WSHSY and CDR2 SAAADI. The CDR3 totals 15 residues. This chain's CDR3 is CASREFRTGGSEQYF. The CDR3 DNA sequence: TGCGCCAGCAGAGAATTTAGGACAGGAGGTAGTGAGCAGTACTTC.

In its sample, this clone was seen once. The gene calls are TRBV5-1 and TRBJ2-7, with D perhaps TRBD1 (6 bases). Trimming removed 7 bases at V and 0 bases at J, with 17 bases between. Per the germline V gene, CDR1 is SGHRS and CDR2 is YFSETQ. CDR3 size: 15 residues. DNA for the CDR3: TGCGCCAGCTGCAATGGACAGTATGGCTCCTACGAGCAGTACTTC. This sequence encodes CASCNGQYGSYEQYF.

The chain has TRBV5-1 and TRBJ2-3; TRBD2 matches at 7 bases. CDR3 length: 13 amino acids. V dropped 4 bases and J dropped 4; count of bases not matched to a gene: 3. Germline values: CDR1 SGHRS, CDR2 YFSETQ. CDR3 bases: TGCGCCAGCAGCGCCGGACTAGCAGATACGCAGTATTTT. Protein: CASSAGLADTQYF.

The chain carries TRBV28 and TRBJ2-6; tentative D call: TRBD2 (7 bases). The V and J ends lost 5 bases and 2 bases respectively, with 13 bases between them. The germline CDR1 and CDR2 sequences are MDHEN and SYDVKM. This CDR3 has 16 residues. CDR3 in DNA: TGTGCCAGCAGTAGCCGCGGGGGCGCTGGGGCCAACGTCCTGACTTTC. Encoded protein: CASSSRGGAGANVLTF.

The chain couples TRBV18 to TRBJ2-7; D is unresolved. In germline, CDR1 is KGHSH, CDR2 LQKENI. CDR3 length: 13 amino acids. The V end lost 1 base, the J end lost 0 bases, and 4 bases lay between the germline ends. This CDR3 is CASSPQHSYEQYF. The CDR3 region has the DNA TGTGCCAGCTCACCACAGCACTCCTACGAGCAGTACTTC.

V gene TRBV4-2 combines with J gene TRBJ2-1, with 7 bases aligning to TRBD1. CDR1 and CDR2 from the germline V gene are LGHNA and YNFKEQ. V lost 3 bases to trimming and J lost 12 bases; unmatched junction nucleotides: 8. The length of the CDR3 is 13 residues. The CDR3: CASSQPATGMQFF. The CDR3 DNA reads TGTGCCAGCAGCCAGCCGGCGACAGGGATGCAGTTCTTC.

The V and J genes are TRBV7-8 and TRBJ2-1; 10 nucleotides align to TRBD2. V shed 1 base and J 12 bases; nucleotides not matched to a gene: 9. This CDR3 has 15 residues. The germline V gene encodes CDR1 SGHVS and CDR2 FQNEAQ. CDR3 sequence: CASSLVLAGDFGQFF. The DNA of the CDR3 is TGTGCCAGCAGCTTAGTCCTAGCGGGAGATTTTGGGCAGTTCTTC.

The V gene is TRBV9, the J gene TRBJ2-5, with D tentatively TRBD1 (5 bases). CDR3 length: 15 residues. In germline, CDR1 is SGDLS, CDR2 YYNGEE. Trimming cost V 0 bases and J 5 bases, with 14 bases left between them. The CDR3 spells CASSVAMTVEETQYF. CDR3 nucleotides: TGTGCCAGCAGCGTAGCTATGACAGTGGAGGAGACCCAGTACTTC.

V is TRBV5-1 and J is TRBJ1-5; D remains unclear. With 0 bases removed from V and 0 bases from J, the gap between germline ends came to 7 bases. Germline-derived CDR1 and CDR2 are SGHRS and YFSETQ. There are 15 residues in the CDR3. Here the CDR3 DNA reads TGCGCCAGCAGCTTGGGTACATTTAGCAATCAGCCCCAGCATTTT. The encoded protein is CASSLGTFSNQPQHF.

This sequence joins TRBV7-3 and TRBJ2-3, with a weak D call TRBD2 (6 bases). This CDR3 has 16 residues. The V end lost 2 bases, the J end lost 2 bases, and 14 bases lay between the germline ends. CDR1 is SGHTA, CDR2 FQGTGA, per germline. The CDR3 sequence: CASSLYPSGVTDTQYF. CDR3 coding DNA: TGTGCCAGCAGCTTATACCCGTCGGGAGTCACAGATACGCAGTATTTT.

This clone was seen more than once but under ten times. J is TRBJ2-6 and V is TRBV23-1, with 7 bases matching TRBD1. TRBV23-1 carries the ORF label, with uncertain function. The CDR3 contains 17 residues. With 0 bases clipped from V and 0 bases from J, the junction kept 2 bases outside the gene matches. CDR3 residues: CASSQSTGISGANVLTF. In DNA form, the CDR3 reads TGCGCCAGCAGTCAATCGACAGGGATCTCTGGGGCCAACGTCCTGACTTTC.

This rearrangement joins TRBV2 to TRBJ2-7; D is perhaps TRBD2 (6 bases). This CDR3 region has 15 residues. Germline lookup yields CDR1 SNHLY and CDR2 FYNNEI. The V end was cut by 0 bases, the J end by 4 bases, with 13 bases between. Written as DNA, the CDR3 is TGTGCCAGCAGTGAAGCTTCCCTTGGGACTTACGAGCAGTACTTC. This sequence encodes CASSEASLGTYEQYF.